A selection of T cell receptor beta chains follows, all from one sample in a study of blood T cell repertoires in COVID-19. Assay: immunoSEQ multiplex PCR; the TCRdb copy retains only in-frame clones and omits some. The data contain over 300,000 clones, roughly 85% of them singletons. Sequencing used peripheral blood. These TCRs come from a human donor in a cohort sampled during active COVID-19. CDR3s leave out the opening cysteine and the closing phenylalanine or tryptophan.

v_call	j_call	cdr3_aa
TRBV30	TRBJ2-3	AWRKQGLQTDTQY
TRBV5-1	TRBJ2-1	ASSLGQVFLTSYNEQF
TRBV5-1	TRBJ2-6	ASGQFDSGANVLT
TRBV7-9	TRBJ2-1	ASSFEGGFVLSNEQF
TRBV14	TRBJ1-2	ASSQRPGIYGYT
TRBV19	TRBJ2-1	ASAPVGRYNEQF
TRBV3-1/TRBV3-2	TRBJ2-3	ASSQDETSGGVSDTQY
TRBV3-1/TRBV3-2	TRBJ2-7	ASSPRQGAGEQY
TRBV15	TRBJ1-3	ATSGQTSGNTIY
TRBV6-5	TRBJ1-1	ASSSRAAGEAF
TRBV19	TRBJ1-5	ASLDREDQPQH
TRBV14	TRBJ2-2	ASSQGLEGELF
TRBV29-1	TRBJ1-1	SVDPYTEAF
TRBV14	TRBJ1-1	ASSHLTGNTEAF
TRBV5-1	TRBJ1-1	ASSSLTGATEAF
TRBV18	TRBJ1-5	ASSLDDGPQH
TRBV18	TRBJ2-7	ASSPPVTADREIYEQY
TRBV11-3	TRBJ2-3	ASSPSRVASDTQY
TRBV5-4	TRBJ2-7	ASSLGTSGYEQY
TRBV29-1	TRBJ2-1	SVENRVGNEQF
TRBV6-1	TRBJ2-7	ASSEGRVYMYEQY
TRBV7-3	TRBJ2-3	ASSLTSTIDTQY
TRBV30	TRBJ2-3	AWSAGGTGADTQY
TRBV9	TRBJ1-1	ASSTGNTEAF
TRBV20-1	TRBJ2-5	SAVTGSSQY
TRBV3-1/TRBV3-2	TRBJ1-6	ASSQDGGDNSPLH
TRBV11-1	TRBJ1-4	ASSYRDRRNEKLF
TRBV19	TRBJ1-6	ASSTNNNSPLH
TRBV14	TRBJ1-1	ASRRVGLNTEAF
TRBV5-1	TRBJ2-2	ASSSLAGGLNTGELF
TRBV30	TRBJ2-5	AWENGETWY
TRBV10-3	TRBJ1-1	AISEGSRPQGFRNTEAF
TRBV27	TRBJ1-4	ASSSSPGEFEKLF
TRBV7-9	TRBJ1-5	ASSPTDRGGNQPQH
TRBV7-9	TRBJ1-1	ASSPLTQGKRNTEAF
TRBV6-5	TRBJ1-5	ASLRTGRNQPQH
TRBV6-5	TRBJ1-1	ASTLHSNTEAF
TRBV7-8	TRBJ2-7	ASSLRVLEPYEQY
TRBV5-4	TRBJ2-1	ASSLWGEYEQF
TRBV5-4	TRBJ2-1	ASSSSRAEQF
TRBV10-2	-	ASSEPGELF
TRBV5-1	TRBJ1-1	ASSLQQGMGTEAF
TRBV30	TRBJ1-5	AWSVESNQPQH